This is a list of T cell receptor beta chains from one sample in a study of blood T cell repertoires in COVID-19. Assay used: immunoSEQ multiplex PCR; TCRdb lists only in-frame clones, some missing. The data contain approximately 480,000 clones, roughly 89% of them singletons. The sequenced sample was peripheral blood. These receptors were collected from a man between 18 and 35 years old with COVID-19, enrolled during active disease. The CDR3 runs from the conserved cysteine through the conserved F or W. The D gene is left open where the match is weak.

cdr3_length: 15
d_call: TRBD1
v_call: TRBV5-4
j_call: TRBJ2-3
cdr3_aa: CASSPGTGATDTQYF

cdr3_length: 16
d_call: -
v_call: TRBV21-1
j_call: TRBJ1-2
cdr3_aa: CASPFTREEKNYGYTF

cdr3_length: 15
d_call: TRBD2
v_call: TRBV2
j_call: TRBJ2-5
cdr3_aa: CASRERTSGRVTQYF

cdr3_length: 12
d_call: -
v_call: TRBV29-1
j_call: TRBJ1-2
cdr3_aa: CSGATANYGYTF

cdr3_length: 13
d_call: -
v_call: TRBV3-1/TRBV3-2
j_call: TRBJ1-3
cdr3_aa: CASSQATGDTIYF

cdr3_length: 13
d_call: -
v_call: TRBV5-1
j_call: TRBJ2-5
cdr3_aa: CASSWSGQETQYF

cdr3_length: 14
d_call: TRBD2
v_call: TRBV7-9
j_call: TRBJ2-1
cdr3_aa: CASSLSSGRYEQFF

cdr3_length: 15
d_call: TRBD2
v_call: TRBV4-1
j_call: TRBJ2-7
cdr3_aa: CASSHGLARAYEQYF

cdr3_length: 11
d_call: -
v_call: TRBV18
j_call: TRBJ2-5
cdr3_aa: CASSTQETQYF

cdr3_length: 14
d_call: TRBD1
v_call: TRBV2
j_call: TRBJ2-3
cdr3_aa: CASRPGQITDTQYF

cdr3_length: 12
d_call: TRBD1
v_call: TRBV30
j_call: TRBJ1-6
cdr3_aa: CAWSVLLDRRHF

cdr3_length: 15
d_call: -
v_call: TRBV6-1
j_call: TRBJ1-6
cdr3_aa: CASSEGTGYNSPLHF

cdr3_length: 16
d_call: TRBD1
v_call: TRBV7-8
j_call: TRBJ1-6
cdr3_aa: CASSSIPGQGGSPLHF

cdr3_length: 14
d_call: TRBD1
v_call: TRBV5-1
j_call: TRBJ1-4
cdr3_aa: CASSTGVRREKLFF

cdr3_length: 14
d_call: -
v_call: TRBV6-5
j_call: TRBJ2-5
cdr3_aa: CASSRDTGQETQYF

cdr3_length: 14
d_call: TRBD2
v_call: TRBV7-2
j_call: TRBJ2-7
cdr3_aa: CASSFGGGSYEQYF

cdr3_length: 12
d_call: -
v_call: TRBV2
j_call: TRBJ2-3
cdr3_aa: CASSDRVDTQYF

cdr3_length: 15
d_call: TRBD1
v_call: TRBV6-6
j_call: TRBJ1-5
cdr3_aa: CASRPGQGASGPQHF

cdr3_length: 15
d_call: TRBD1
v_call: TRBV19
j_call: TRBJ2-1
cdr3_aa: CASSIADRGSNEQFF

cdr3_length: 13
d_call: TRBD1
v_call: TRBV3-1/TRBV3-2
j_call: TRBJ1-1
cdr3_aa: CASKTGGDTEAFF

cdr3_length: 17
d_call: TRBD1
v_call: TRBV2
j_call: TRBJ1-3
cdr3_aa: CASGRQGRLSSGNTIYF

cdr3_length: 14
d_call: -
v_call: TRBV2
j_call: TRBJ2-5
cdr3_aa: CASSEYTSQETQYF

cdr3_length: 12
d_call: TRBD1
v_call: TRBV3-1/TRBV3-2
j_call: TRBJ2-2
cdr3_aa: CASSRDRGELFF

cdr3_length: 15
d_call: TRBD1
v_call: TRBV5-1
j_call: TRBJ2-5
cdr3_aa: CASSLAGQGGETQYF

cdr3_length: 13
d_call: -
v_call: TRBV5-6
j_call: TRBJ1-6
cdr3_aa: CASSLSDNSPLHF

cdr3_length: 14
d_call: TRBD1
v_call: TRBV6-5
j_call: TRBJ1-1
cdr3_aa: CASSFEPGQINAFF

cdr3_length: 11
d_call: -
v_call: TRBV2
j_call: TRBJ2-7
cdr3_aa: CASSIQYEQYF

cdr3_length: 15
d_call: TRBD2
v_call: TRBV19
j_call: TRBJ2-7
cdr3_aa: CASSRTSGFSNEQYF

cdr3_length: 16
d_call: TRBD2
v_call: TRBV10-3
j_call: TRBJ2-4
cdr3_aa: CAISEGPGLPKNIQYF

cdr3_length: 15
d_call: -
v_call: TRBV19
j_call: TRBJ1-5
cdr3_aa: CASSLTGYTNQPQHF

cdr3_length: 16
d_call: -
v_call: TRBV7-3
j_call: TRBJ1-6
cdr3_aa: CASSLTWDTVNSPLHF

cdr3_length: 13
d_call: -
v_call: TRBV6-4
j_call: TRBJ1-1
cdr3_aa: CASSEDRDTEAFF

cdr3_length: 14
d_call: -
v_call: TRBV5-1
j_call: TRBJ2-5
cdr3_aa: CASSLGGSSETQYF

cdr3_length: 14
d_call: -
v_call: TRBV27
j_call: TRBJ2-2
cdr3_aa: CASSLSLGAGELFF

cdr3_length: 14
d_call: TRBD1
v_call: TRBV18
j_call: TRBJ2-5
cdr3_aa: CASSPGTGGETQYF

cdr3_length: 14
d_call: -
v_call: TRBV4-1
j_call: TRBJ1-5
cdr3_aa: CASSQASGNQPQHF

cdr3_length: 16
d_call: TRBD2
v_call: TRBV3-1/TRBV3-2
j_call: TRBJ2-1
cdr3_aa: CASSSLKASGYNEQFF

cdr3_length: 15
d_call: TRBD2
v_call: TRBV4-1
j_call: TRBJ2-7
cdr3_aa: CASSQEPRGAYEQYF

cdr3_length: 15
d_call: TRBD2
v_call: TRBV5-1
j_call: TRBJ2-3
cdr3_aa: CASSSPVSGADTQYF

cdr3_length: 16
d_call: TRBD1
v_call: TRBV2
j_call: TRBJ2-7
cdr3_aa: CASSENLGTGSHEQYF

cdr3_length: 13
d_call: -
v_call: TRBV6-6
j_call: TRBJ1-5
cdr3_aa: CASTRGSYQPQHF

cdr3_length: 16
d_call: TRBD2
v_call: TRBV2
j_call: TRBJ2-1
cdr3_aa: CASRYPQAGGTNEQFF

cdr3_length: 13
d_call: TRBD1
v_call: TRBV9
j_call: TRBJ1-2
cdr3_aa: CASSGGTGYGYTF

cdr3_length: 14
d_call: -
v_call: TRBV29-1
j_call: TRBJ1-1
cdr3_aa: CSVELSGEHTEAFF

cdr3_length: 16
d_call: TRBD1
v_call: TRBV5-4
j_call: TRBJ2-1
cdr3_aa: CASSGETGAGHFGQFF

cdr3_length: 16
d_call: TRBD2
v_call: TRBV4-1
j_call: TRBJ2-2
cdr3_aa: CASSQLLAGVGGELFF

cdr3_length: 15
d_call: -
v_call: TRBV18
j_call: TRBJ2-7
cdr3_aa: CASSPGQLSSYEQYF

cdr3_length: 15
d_call: -
v_call: TRBV7-3
j_call: TRBJ2-2
cdr3_aa: CASSQDLSNTGELFF

cdr3_length: 14
d_call: -
v_call: TRBV10-3
j_call: TRBJ2-7
cdr3_aa: CAIRTPGHVYEQYF

cdr3_length: 16
d_call: TRBD2
v_call: TRBV6-6
j_call: TRBJ2-7
cdr3_aa: CASSRYSGGASYEQYF

cdr3_length: 14
d_call: -
v_call: TRBV2
j_call: TRBJ2-1
cdr3_aa: CASSETREYNEQFF

cdr3_length: 15
d_call: -
v_call: TRBV27
j_call: TRBJ1-4
cdr3_aa: CASSYVGRANEKLFF

cdr3_length: 14
d_call: -
v_call: TRBV2
j_call: TRBJ2-3
cdr3_aa: CASSELTSTDTQYF